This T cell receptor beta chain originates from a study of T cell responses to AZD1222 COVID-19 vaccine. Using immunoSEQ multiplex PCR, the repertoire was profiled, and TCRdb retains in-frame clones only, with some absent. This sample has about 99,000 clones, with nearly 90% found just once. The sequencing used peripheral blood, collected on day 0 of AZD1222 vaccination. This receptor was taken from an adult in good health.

The CDR3 region is CAWSVGVGWQGAWNQPQHF. The CDR3 DNA is TGTGCCTGGAGTGTAGGGGTAGGGTGGCAGGGGGCATGGAATCAGCCCCAGCATTTT. This sequence joins TRBV30 and TRBJ1-5; 8 bases fit TRBD1. Per the germline V gene, CDR1 is GTSNPN and CDR2 is SVGIG (reference sequence). J gave up 4 bases and V 0 bases, and 17 bases lay outside the gene matches. The CDR3 has 19 residues.